This is a list of T cell receptor beta chains from one sample in a study of blood T cell repertoires in COVID-19. Using immunoSEQ multiplex PCR, the repertoire was profiled, and TCRdb retains in-frame clones only, with some absent. The sample has tens of thousands of clones, over 70% seen once. The sample comprised peripheral blood. These TCRs come from a man older than 75 with active or convalescent COVID-19. CDR3s include the opening cysteine and the closing phenylalanine or tryptophan. The D gene is left open where the match is weak. Clone size is not always given. Where it is, it says once, few, many or a class for expanded clones.

>TRBJ1-5|.|.|TRBV19
TGTGCCAGTAGTATAGACGGCGGGCAGCCCCAGCATTTT
CASSIDGGQPQHF
>TRBJ2-7|.|.|TRBV5-1
TGCGCCAGCAGCTTGGCTATGTGGAGGGACTTACGCGAGCAGTACTTC
CASSLAMWRDLREQYF
>TRBJ1-5|TRBD1|.|TRBV7-2
TGTGCCAGCAGCTTGAGACAGGGTGTTGGGCCCCAGCATTTT
CASSLRQGVGPQHF
>TRBJ2-7|TRBD2|.|TRBV29-1
TGCAGCGTGTCGACTAGCTTTTACGAGCAGTACTTC
CSVSTSFYEQYF
>TRBJ2-7|.|.|TRBV7-6
TGTGCCAGCAGCGGTTTGAGGGTCTACGAGCAGTACTTC
CASSGLRVYEQYF
>TRBJ2-7|TRBD1|.|TRBV28
TGTGCCAGCAGGAGACAGGGGTATGCTTACGAGCAGTACTTC
CASRRQGYAYEQYF
>TRBJ1-5|.|.|TRBV19
TGTGCCAGTAGTCCAGGACTGGGTCAGCCCCAGCATTTT
CASSPGLGQPQHF
>TRBJ1-2|TRBD1|.|TRBV2
TGTGCCAGCACCCGAACCCCTCCGGGACAGGGTAACTATGGCTACACCTTC
CASTRTPPGQGNYGYTF
>TRBJ2-5|TRBD1|.|TRBV7-2
TGTGCCAGCAGCTTAAGAGGGGGCAGCACGACAGGGACCCAGTACTTC
CASSLRGGSTTGTQYF
>TRBJ1-2|.|.|TRBV6-5
TGTGCCCTGCTCCCCACAGGGCAGAATGGCTACACCTTC
CALLPTGQNGYTF
>TRBJ1-2|.|.|TRBV12-3/TRBV12-4
TGTGCCAGCAGCGAGGAGGGGAGTGGCTACACCTTC
CASSEEGSGYTF
>TRBJ1-5|TRBD1|.|TRBV6-5
TGTGCCAGCAGTCCGGGACAGTTCAATCAGCCCCAGCATTTT
CASSPGQFNQPQHF
>TRBJ1-5|.|.|TRBV30
TGTGCCTGGAGTCCACCTACAGCCAGGGGCAATCAGCCCCAGCATTTT
CAWSPPTARGNQPQHF
>TRBJ2-3|TRBD1|.|TRBV7-9
TGTGCCAGCAGAAGACAGGGGGCGAACACAGATACGCAGTATTTT
CASRRQGANTDTQYF
>TRBJ2-5|TRBD1|.|TRBV27
TGTGCCAGCAGTTTACGATGGGACAGACAAGAGACCCAGTACTTC
CASSLRWDRQETQYF
>TRBJ1-1|.|.|TRBV4-1
TGCGCCAGCAGCCAAGAACTAGCCACTGAAGCTTTCTTT
CASSQELATEAFF
>TRBJ2-3|TRBD2|few|TRBV5-1
TGCGCCAGCAGCAGGGCGACTAGCGGGGTTACAGATACGCAGTATTTT
CASSRATSGVTDTQYF
>TRBJ2-7|TRBD1|.|TRBV18
TGTGCCAGCTCACCAATTATCGGACAGGGGGCCTACGAGCAGTACTTC
CASSPIIGQGAYEQYF
>TRBJ2-3|TRBD2|few|TRBV5-1
TGCGCCAGCAGCTTGGGGACTAGCGGGAGAAGAGATACGCAGTATTTT
CASSLGTSGRRDTQYF
>TRBJ2-1|.|few|TRBV2
TGTGCCAGTAGGGAGCGCACAAACTACAATGAGCAGTTCTTC
CASRERTNYNEQFF
>TRBJ2-7|.|.|TRBV6-2/TRBV6-3
TGTGCCAGCAGTTACTTTAGCGGACCTTGGGAGCAGTACTTC
CASSYFSGPWEQYF
>TRBJ2-7|TRBD2|.|TRBV14
TGTGCCAGCAGCCCCCGACTAGCAGGCTACGAGCAGTACTTC
CASSPRLAGYEQYF
>TRBJ2-1|.|.|TRBV5-8
TGTGCCAGCAGCTTGGGACAGAACTCCTACAATGAGCAGTTCTTC
CASSLGQNSYNEQFF
>TRBJ2-3|TRBD1|.|TRBV25-1
TGTGCCAGCAGTGATAGAGGGGCAGGGGGCCAAAGAGATACGCAGTATTTT
CASSDRGAGGQRDTQYF
>TRBJ2-7|TRBD1|.|TRBV27
TGTGCCGTTCAGGGGGACAATTACGAGCAGTACTTC
CAVQGDNYEQYF
>TRBJ2-5|.|few|TRBV23-1
TGCGCCAGCAGTCTAAGGGGCAACGAGGAGACCCAGTACTTC
CASSLRGNEETQYF
>TRBJ2-7|TRBD1|few|TRBV27
TGTGCCAGCAGTTTGTCCTGGACAGGGCGCATGGACGAGCAGTACTTC
CASSLSWTGRMDEQYF
>TRBJ1-4|TRBD1|.|TRBV6-1
TGTGCCAGCAGTGACAGGGGGACTAATGAAAAACTGTTTTTT
CASSDRGTNEKLFF
>TRBJ2-7|TRBD2|.|TRBV2
TGTGCCAGCATTCCCTGGGCGAGAGCGGGGGCTCCCTACGAGCAGTACTTC
CASIPWARAGAPYEQYF